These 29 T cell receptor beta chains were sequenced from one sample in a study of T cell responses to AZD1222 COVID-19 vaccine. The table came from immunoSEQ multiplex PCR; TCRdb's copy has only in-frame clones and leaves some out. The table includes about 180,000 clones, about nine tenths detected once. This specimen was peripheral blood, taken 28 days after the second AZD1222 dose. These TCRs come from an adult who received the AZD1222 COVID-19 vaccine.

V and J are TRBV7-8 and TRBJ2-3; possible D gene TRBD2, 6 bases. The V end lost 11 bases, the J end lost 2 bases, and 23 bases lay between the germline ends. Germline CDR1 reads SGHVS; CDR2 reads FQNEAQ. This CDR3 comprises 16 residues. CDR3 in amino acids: CAGRRGTRGSTDTQYF. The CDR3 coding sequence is TGTGCCGGTCGACGCGGGACTCGCGGCTCCACAGATACGCAGTATTTT. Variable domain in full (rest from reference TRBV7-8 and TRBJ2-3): GAGVSQSPRYKVAKRGQDVALRCDPISGHVSLFWYQQALGQGPEFLTYFQNEAQLDKSGLPSDRFFAERPEGSVSTLKIQRTQQEDSAVYLCAGRRGTRGSTDTQYFGPGTRLTVL.

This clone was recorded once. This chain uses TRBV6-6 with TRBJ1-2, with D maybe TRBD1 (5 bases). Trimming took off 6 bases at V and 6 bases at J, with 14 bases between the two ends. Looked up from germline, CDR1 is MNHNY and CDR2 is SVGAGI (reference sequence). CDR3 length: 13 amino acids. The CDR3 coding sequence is TGTGCCAGCAGCTTACAGGTGACCCATGGCTACACCTTC. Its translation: CASSLQVTHGYTF.

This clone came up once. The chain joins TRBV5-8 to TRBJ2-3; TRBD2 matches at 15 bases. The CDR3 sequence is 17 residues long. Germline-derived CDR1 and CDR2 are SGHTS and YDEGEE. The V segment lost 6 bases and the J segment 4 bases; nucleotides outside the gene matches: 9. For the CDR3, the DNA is TGTGCCAGCAACAAGGGAGGGACTAGCGGGGGGCCAGATACGCAGTATTTT. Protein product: CASNKGGTSGGPDTQYF.

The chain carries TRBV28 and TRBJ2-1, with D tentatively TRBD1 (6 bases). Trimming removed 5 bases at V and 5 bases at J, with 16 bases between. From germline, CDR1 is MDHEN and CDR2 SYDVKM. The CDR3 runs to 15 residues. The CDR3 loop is CASSLTGSLHNEQFF. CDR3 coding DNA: TGTGCCAGCAGTCTAACAGGGTCGTTGCACAATGAGCAGTTCTTC. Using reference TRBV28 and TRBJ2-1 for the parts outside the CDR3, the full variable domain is DVKVTQSSRYLVKRTGEKVFLECVQDMDHENMFWYRQDPGLGLRLIYFSYDVKMKEKGDIPEGYSVSREKKERFSLILESASTNQTSMYLCASSLTGSLHNEQFFGPGTRLTVL.

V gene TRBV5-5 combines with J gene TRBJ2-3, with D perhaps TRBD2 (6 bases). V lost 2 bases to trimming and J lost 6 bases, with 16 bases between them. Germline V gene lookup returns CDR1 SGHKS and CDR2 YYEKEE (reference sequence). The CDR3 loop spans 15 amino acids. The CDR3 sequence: CASSLERVTGDTQYF. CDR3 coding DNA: TGTGCCAGCAGCTTAGAGCGGGTCACCGGGGATACGCAGTATTTT.

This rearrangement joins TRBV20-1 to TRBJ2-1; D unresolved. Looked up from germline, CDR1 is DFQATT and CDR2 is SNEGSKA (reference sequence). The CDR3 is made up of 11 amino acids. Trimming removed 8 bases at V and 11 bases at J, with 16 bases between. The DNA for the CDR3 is TGCAGTCCAAGGCGTTTTAATAAGCAGTTCTTC. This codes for CSPRRFNKQFF.

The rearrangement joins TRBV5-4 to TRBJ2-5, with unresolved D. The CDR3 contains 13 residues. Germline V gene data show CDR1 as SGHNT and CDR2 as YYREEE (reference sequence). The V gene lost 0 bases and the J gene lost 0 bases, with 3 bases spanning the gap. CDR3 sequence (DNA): TGTGCCAGCAGCTTGGACCACCAAGAGACCCAGTACTTC. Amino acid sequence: CASSLDHQETQYF.

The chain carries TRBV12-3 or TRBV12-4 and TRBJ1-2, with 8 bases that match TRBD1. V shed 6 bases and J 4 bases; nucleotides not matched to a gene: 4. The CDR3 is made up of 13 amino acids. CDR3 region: CASRRQGSYGYTF. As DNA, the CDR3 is TGTGCCAGCAGGAGACAGGGGAGCTATGGCTACACCTTC.

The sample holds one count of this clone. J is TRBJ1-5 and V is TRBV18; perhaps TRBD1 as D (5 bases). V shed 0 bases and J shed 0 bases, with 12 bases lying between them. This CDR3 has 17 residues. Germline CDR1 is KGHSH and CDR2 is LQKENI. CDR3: CASSPPGGGGSNQPQHF. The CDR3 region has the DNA TGTGCCAGCTCACCACCAGGCGGGGGAGGTAGCAATCAGCCCCAGCATTTT.

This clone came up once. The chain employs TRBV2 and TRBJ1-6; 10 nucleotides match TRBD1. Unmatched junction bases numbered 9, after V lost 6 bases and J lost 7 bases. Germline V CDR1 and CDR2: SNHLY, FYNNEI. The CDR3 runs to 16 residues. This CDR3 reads CASSGGTGAGNSPLHF. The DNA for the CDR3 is TGTGCCAGCAGCGGCGGGACAGGGGCCGGGAATTCACCCCTCCACTTT.

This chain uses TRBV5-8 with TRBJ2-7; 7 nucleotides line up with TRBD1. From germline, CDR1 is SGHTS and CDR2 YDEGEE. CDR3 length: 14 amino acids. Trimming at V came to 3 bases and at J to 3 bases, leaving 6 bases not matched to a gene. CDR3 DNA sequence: TGTGCCAGCAGCTCGCAGGGGGTGGTCTACGAGCAGTACTTC. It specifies CASSSQGVVYEQYF.

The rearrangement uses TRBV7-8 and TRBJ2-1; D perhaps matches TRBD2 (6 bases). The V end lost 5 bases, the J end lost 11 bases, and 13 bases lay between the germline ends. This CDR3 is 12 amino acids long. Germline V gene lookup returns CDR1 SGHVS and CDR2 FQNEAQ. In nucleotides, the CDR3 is TGTGCCAGCAGCGCTTCACTAGCACAGCAGTTCTTC. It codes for CASSASLAQQFF.

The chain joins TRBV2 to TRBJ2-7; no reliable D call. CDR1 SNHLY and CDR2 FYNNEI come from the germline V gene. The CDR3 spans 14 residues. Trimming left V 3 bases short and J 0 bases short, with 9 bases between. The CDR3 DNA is TGTGCCAGCAGTGAGGGGTTGAGCTCCTACGAGCAGTACTTC. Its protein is CASSEGLSSYEQYF.

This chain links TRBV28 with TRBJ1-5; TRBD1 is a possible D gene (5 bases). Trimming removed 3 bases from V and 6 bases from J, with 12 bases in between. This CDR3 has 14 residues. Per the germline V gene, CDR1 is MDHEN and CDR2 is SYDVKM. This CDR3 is CASSFIRGSQPQHF. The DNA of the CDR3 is TGTGCCAGCAGTTTTATAAGGGGTAGTCAGCCCCAGCATTTT.

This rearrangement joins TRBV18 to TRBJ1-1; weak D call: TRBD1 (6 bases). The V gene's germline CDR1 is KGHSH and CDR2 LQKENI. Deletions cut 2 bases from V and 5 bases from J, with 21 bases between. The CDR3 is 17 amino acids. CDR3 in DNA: TGTGCCAGCTCACCAGTGACAGGCAATCGAAGAGGGACTGAAGCTTTCTTT. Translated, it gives CASSPVTGNRRGTEAFF.

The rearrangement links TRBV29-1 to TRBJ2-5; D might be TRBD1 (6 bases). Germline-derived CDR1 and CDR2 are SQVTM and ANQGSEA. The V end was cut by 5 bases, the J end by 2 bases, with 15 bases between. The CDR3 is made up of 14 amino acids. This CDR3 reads CSVHGVGQQETQYF. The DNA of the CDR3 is TGCAGCGTTCATGGAGTGGGACAACAAGAGACCCAGTACTTC. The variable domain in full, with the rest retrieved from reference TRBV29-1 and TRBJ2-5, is SAVISQKPSRDICQRGTSLTIQCQVDSQVTMMFWYRQQPGQSLTLIATANQGSEATYESGFVIDKFPISRPNLTFSTLTVSNMSPEDSSIYLCSVHGVGQQETQYFGPGTRLLVL.

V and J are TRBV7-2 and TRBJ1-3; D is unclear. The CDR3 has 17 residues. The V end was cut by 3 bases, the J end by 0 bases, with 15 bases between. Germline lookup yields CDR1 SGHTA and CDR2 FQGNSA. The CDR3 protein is CASSFLSTLSSGNTIYF. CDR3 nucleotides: TGTGCCAGCAGCTTTCTCTCAACGTTATCCTCTGGAAACACCATATATTTT.

The CDR3 sequence: CASSQGLTSGANVLTF. DNA for the CDR3: TGTGCCAGTAGTCAAGGCCTGACTTCTGGGGCCAACGTCCTGACTTTC. The rearrangement uses TRBV19 and TRBJ2-6; D is uncertain. Germline V CDR1 and CDR2: LNHDA, SQIVND (reference sequence). This CDR3 region has 16 residues. Trimming shortened V by 5 bases and J by 1 base, and 12 bases separated the two germline ends.

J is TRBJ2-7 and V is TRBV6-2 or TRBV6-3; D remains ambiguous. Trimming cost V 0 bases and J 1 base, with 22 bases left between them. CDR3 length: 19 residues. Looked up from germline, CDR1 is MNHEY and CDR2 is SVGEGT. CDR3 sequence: CASSYSSPGSGYVSYEQYF. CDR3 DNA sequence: TGTGCCAGCAGTTACTCGAGCCCGGGTTCCGGGTATGTTTCCTACGAGCAGTACTTC.

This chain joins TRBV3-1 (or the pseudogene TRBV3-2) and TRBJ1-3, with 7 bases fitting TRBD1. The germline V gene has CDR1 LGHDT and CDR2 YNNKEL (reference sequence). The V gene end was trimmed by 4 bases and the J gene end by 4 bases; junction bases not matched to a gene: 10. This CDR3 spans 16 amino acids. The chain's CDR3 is CASSPMSTGVGNTIYF. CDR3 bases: TGTGCCAGCAGCCCGATGAGCACAGGGGTAGGAAACACCATATATTTT.

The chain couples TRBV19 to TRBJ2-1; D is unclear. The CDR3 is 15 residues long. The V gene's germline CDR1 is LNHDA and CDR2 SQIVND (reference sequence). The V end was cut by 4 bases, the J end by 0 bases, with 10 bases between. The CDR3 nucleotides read TGTGCCAGTAGTAAATTACCGAGCTCCTACAATGAGCAGTTCTTC. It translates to CASSKLPSSYNEQFF.

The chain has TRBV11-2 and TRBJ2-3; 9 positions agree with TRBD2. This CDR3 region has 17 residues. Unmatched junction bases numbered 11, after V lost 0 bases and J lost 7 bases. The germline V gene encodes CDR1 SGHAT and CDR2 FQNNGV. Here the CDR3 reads CASSLDRGAGGRNTQYF. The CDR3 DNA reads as TGTGCCAGCAGCTTAGATCGGGGAGCGGGGGGCAGAAATACGCAGTATTTT.

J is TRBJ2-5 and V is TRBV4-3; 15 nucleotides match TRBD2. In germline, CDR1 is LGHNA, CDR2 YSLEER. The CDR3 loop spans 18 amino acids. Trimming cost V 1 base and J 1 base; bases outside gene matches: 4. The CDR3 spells CASSQAGLAGGIQETQYF. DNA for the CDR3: TGCGCCAGCAGCCAAGCGGGACTAGCGGGGGGAATCCAAGAGACCCAGTACTTC.

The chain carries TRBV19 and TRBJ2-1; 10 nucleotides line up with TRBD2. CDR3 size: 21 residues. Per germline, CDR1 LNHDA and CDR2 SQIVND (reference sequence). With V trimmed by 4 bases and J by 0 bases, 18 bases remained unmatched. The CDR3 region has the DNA TGTGCCAGTAGTAAATTTCCAGGGCTAGCGGGAGATTATAGCTCCTACAATGAGCAGTTCTTC. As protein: CASSKFPGLAGDYSSYNEQFF.

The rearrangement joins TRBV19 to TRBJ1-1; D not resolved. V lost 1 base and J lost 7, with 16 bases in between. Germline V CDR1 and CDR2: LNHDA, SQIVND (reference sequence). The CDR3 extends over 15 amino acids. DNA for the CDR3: TGTGCCAGTAGTATAGGCCCCTTTATACCGAGTGAAGCTTTCTTT. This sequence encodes CASSIGPFIPSEAFF.

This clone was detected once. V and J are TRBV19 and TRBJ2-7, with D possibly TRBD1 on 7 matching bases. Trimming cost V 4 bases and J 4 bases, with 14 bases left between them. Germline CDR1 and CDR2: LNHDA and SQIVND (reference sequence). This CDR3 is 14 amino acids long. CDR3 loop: CASSTGGGSYEQYF. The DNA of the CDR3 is TGTGCCAGTAGTACCGGAGGGGGCAGTTACGAGCAGTACTTC.

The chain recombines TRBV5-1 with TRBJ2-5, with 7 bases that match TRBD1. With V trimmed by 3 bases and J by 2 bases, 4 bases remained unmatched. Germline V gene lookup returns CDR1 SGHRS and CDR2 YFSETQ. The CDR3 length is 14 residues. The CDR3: CASSYGQAQETQYF. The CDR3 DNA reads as TGCGCCAGCAGCTATGGACAGGCACAAGAGACCCAGTACTTC. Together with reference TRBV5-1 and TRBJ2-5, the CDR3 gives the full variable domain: KAGVTQTPRYLIKTRGQQVTLSCSPISGHRSVSWYQQTPGQGLQFLFEYFSETQRNKGNFPGRFSGRQFSNSRSEMNVSTLELGDSALYLCASSYGQAQETQYFGPGTRLLVL.

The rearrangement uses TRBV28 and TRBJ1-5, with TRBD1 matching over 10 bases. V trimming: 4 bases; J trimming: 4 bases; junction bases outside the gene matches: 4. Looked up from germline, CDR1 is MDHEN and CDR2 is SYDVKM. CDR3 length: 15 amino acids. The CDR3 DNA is TGTGCCAGCAGTTCCAGACAGGGGGCAAATCAGCCCCAGCATTTT. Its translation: CASSSRQGANQPQHF. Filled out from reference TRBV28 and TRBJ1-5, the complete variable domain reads DVKVTQSSRYLVKRTGEKVFLECVQDMDHENMFWYRQDPGLGLRLIYFSYDVKMKEKGDIPEGYSVSREKKERFSLILESASTNQTSMYLCASSSRQGANQPQHFGDGTRLSIL.

DNA of the CDR3: TGTGCCAGCAGCTTAACCAGGGCCGCAGATACGCAGTATTTT. Its protein product is CASSLTRAADTQYF. The chain combines TRBV7-2 with TRBJ2-3, with D maybe TRBD1 (5 bases). V was clipped by 2 bases and J by 4 bases, with 10 bases between them. CDR1 is SGHTA, CDR2 FQGNSA, per germline. This CDR3 has 14 amino acids.